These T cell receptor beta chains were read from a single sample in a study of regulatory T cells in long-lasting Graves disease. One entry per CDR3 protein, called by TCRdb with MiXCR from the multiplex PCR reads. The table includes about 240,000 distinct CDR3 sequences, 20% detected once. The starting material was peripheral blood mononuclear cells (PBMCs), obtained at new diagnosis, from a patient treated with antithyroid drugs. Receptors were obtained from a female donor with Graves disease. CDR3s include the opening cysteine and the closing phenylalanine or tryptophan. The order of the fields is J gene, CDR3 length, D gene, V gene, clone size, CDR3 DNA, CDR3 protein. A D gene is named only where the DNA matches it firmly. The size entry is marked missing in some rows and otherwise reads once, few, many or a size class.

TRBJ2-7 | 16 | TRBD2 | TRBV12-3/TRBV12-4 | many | TGTGCCAGCGGAATGTCTAGCGGGGGCGTTCTTTCCGAGCAGTACTTC | CASGMSSGGVLSEQYF
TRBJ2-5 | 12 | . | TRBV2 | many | TGTGCCAGCAGGGACACACAAGAGACCCAGTACTTC | CASRDTQETQYF
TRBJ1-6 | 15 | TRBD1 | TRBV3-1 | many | TGTGCCAGCAACCAACAGGGGAGGGCTAATTCACCCCTCCACTTT | CASNQQGRANSPLHF
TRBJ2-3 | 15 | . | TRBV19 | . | TGTGCCAGTAGTATTACAGGGTGGACCACAGATACGCAGTATTTT | CASSITGWTTDTQYF
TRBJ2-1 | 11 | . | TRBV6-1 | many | TGTGCCAGCAGGGGGTATTTAGGGCAGTTCTTC | CASRGYLGQFF
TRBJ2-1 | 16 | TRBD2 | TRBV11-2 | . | TGTGCCAGCAGCACCCGAGAAGCGGGAGGGTACAATGAGCAGTTCTTC | CASSTREAGGYNEQFF
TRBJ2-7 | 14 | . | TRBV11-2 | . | TGTGCCAGCAGCTTCGGGGCAGACACCTACGAGCAGTACTTC | CASSFGADTYEQYF
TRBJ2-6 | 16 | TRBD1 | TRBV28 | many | TGTGCCAGCAGCCCACAGGGGTCCGCTGGGGCCAACGTCCTGACTTTC | CASSPQGSAGANVLTF
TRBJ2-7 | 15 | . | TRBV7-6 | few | TGTGCCAGCAGCTTCCCCGAAAGTCCACAAGGAGAGCAGTACTTC | CASSFPESPQGEQYF
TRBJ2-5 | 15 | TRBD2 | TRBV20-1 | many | TGCAGTGCTTTAGTAGCGGGAGAAGGGCAAGAGACCCAGTACTTC | CSALVAGEGQETQYF
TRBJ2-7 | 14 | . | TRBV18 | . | TGTGCCAGCTCACTTCGGGAGAGATCCTACGAGCAGTACTTC | CASSLRERSYEQYF
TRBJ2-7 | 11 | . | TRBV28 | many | TGTGCCAGCAGTTTTGTCTACGAGCAGTACTTC | CASSFVYEQYF
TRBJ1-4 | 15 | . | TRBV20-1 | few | TGCAGTGCTAGAGATATAAGGGAACCGGTTCCAAAACTGTTTTTT | CSARDIREPVPKLFF
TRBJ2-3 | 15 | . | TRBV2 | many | TGTGCCAGCAGTGGTTTGGGGGACGACACAGATACGCAGTATTTT | CASSGLGDDTDTQYF
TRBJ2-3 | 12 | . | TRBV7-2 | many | TGTGCCAGCAGCCACTCAGCAAATACGCAGTATTTT | CASSHSANTQYF
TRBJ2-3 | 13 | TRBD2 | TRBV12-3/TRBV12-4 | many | TGTGCCAGCGAGAGCGGGAGTACAGATACGCAGTATTTT | CASESGSTDTQYF
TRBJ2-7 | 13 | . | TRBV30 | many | TGTGCCTGGGCGGGTGGCTTGAGCTACGAGCAGTACTTC | CAWAGGLSYEQYF
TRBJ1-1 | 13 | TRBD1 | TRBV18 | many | TGTGCCAGCTCACCGCGGGACAGAACTGAAGCTTTCTTT | CASSPRDRTEAFF
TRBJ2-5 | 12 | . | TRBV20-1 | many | TGCAGTGCTAGAGAGGGGCAAGAGACCCAGTACTTC | CSAREGQETQYF
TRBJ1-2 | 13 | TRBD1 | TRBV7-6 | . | TGTGCCAGCAGCTTCGGGACAGGTCTCGGCTACACCTTC | CASSFGTGLGYTF
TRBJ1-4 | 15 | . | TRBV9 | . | TGTGCCAGCAGCGGTATGGAGGGGCGGTATGAAAAACTGTTTTTT | CASSGMEGRYEKLFF
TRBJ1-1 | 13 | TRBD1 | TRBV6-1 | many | TGTGCCGGAAGGACAGGGCTGGTCACTGAAGCTTTCTTT | CAGRTGLVTEAFF
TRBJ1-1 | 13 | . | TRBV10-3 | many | TGTGCCATCGGGGGGACACCGAACACTGAAGCTTTCTTT | CAIGGTPNTEAFF
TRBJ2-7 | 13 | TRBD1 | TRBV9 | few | TGTGCCAGCAGCGTAACAGGGGTCTACGAGCAGTACTTC | CASSVTGVYEQYF
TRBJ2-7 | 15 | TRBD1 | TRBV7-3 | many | TGTGCCAGCAGCTTAGTGGGGGACAGAGCCTACGAGCAGTACTTC | CASSLVGDRAYEQYF
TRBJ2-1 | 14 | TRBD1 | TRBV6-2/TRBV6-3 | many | TGTGCCAGCAGAGGACAGGGGGTTACGAATGAGCAGTTCTTC | CASRGQGVTNEQFF
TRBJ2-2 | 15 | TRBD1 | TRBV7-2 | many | TGTGCCAGCAGCTCCTCGACAGGGGGCAGCGGGGAGCTGTTTTTT | CASSSSTGGSGELFF
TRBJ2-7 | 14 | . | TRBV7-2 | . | TGTGCCAGCAGCGATCGAAGACGGACCTACGAGCAGTACTTC | CASSDRRRTYEQYF
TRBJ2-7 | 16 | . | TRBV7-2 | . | TGTGCCAGCAGCTTAGGCGGAACCGGGGCCTCCTACGAGCAGTACTTC | CASSLGGTGASYEQYF
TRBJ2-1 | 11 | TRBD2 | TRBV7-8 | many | TGTGCCAGCGTCCGGGAGGGTGAGCAGTTCTTC | CASVREGEQFF
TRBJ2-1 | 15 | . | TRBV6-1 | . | TGTGCCAGCAGTGCCCTTGTTCCCCGGTCCGGGGAGCAGTTCTTC | CASSALVPRSGEQFF
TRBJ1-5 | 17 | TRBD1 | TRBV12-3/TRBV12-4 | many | TGTGCCAGCAGTGGACAGGGGGGGGCTTATAGCAATCAGCCCCAGCATTTT | CASSGQGGAYSNQPQHF
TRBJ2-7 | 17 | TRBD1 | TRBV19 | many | TGTGCCAGTAGTAACCCGTCACCGGGACAGACGACCTACGAGCAGTACTTC | CASSNPSPGQTTYEQYF
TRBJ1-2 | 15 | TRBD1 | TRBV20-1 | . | TGCAGTGCTCCGTATTCACAGGGGGCTGACTATGGCTACACCTTC | CSAPYSQGADYGYTF
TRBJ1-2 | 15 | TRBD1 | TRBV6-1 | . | TGTGCCAGCAGTCCTGGGACAGGGCTTAACTATGGCTACACCTTC | CASSPGTGLNYGYTF
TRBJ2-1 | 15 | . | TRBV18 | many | TGTGCCAGCTCACCACCGGCAGGGACGAACAATGAGCAGTTCTTC | CASSPPAGTNNEQFF
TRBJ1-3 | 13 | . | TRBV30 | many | TGTGCCTGGAACTCAGGGAGTGGCGGCACCACATATTTT | CAWNSGSGGTTYF
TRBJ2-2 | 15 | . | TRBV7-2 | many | TGTGCCAGCAGCTTAGCAAACGGTCTGTCCGGGGAGCTGTTTTTT | CASSLANGLSGELFF
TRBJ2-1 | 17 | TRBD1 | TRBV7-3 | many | TGTGCCAGCAGCCCTAACCTCGACAGGGCCGTTCGGGGTGAGCAGTTCTTC | CASSPNLDRAVRGEQFF
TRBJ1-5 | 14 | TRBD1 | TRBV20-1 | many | TGCAGTGCTAGAGATAGGGCAGGGGGCATGCCCCAGCATTTT | CSARDRAGGMPQHF
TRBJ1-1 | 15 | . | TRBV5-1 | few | TGCGCCAGCAGTTTGGAGGGACGGATGAACACTGAAGCTTTCTTT | CASSLEGRMNTEAFF
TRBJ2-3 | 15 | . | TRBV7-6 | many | TGTGCCAGCAGCACCAAGTCCACAGGGTTAGATACGCAGTATTTT | CASSTKSTGLDTQYF
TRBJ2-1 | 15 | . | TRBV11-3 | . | TGTGCCAGCAGCCGGCGCCAAAGCTCCTACAATGAGCAGTTCTTC | CASSRRQSSYNEQFF
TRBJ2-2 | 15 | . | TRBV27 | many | TGTGCCAGCAGTTCGGGACCGAGGAACACCGGGGAGCTGTTTTTT | CASSSGPRNTGELFF
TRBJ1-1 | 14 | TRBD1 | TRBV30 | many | TGTGCCTGGAAACAGAGAGACAGGGTCGGTGAAGCTTTCTTT | CAWKQRDRVGEAFF
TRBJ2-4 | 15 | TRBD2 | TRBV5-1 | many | TGCGCCAGCAGCTTGGATTCGGGGAGGGAAAACATTCAGTACTTC | CASSLDSGRENIQYF
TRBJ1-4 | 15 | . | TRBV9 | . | TGTGCCAGCAGCGTAGAGGTCAGTCCAAATGAAAAACTGTTTTTT | CASSVEVSPNEKLFF
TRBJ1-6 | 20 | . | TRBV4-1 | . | TGCGCCAGCAGCCAGCGCCCTGGGGAGCTAGGGAGCTCCTATAATTCACCCCTCCACTTT | CASSQRPGELGSSYNSPLHF
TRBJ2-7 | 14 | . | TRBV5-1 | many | TGTGCCAGCAGCTTGGGGCTCGATTCCTACGAGCAGTACTTC | CASSLGLDSYEQYF
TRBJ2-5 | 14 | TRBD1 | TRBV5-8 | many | TGTGCCAGCAGCTTGGAGACAGGGGGTGAGACCCAGTACTTC | CASSLETGGETQYF
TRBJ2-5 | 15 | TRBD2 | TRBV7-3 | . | TGTGCCAGCAGCGTAGCGGGGGGGACTACAGAGACCCAGTACTTC | CASSVAGGTTETQYF
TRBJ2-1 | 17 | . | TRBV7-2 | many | TGTGCCAGCAGCTTAAGGGGCGGGACAGCCTCCTACAATGAGCAGTTCTTC | CASSLRGGTASYNEQFF